Below are 24 T cell receptor beta chains sequenced from a single sample in a study of identical twins. TCRdb ran MiXCR on the 5' RACE reads and lists one entry per CDR3 protein. This sample has about 450,000 distinct CDR3 sequences; around a sixth occur once, and the top ten carry 12%. Sequenced material: naive T cells sorted from blood. The receptors derive from a man aged 45-60 years in good health.

This clonotype was seen ten or more times. The chain carries TRBV29-1 and TRBJ2-7; 10 nucleotides align to TRBD1. Germline CDR1 reads SQVTM; CDR2 reads ANQGSEA. This CDR3 region has 15 residues. Trimming at V came to 6 bases and at J to 1 base, leaving 9 bases not matched to a gene. The CDR3 region is CSVLSWDRGSYEQYF. The CDR3 DNA reads as TGCAGCGTGCTATCATGGGACAGGGGTTCCTACGAGCAGTACTTC.

The chain recombines TRBV12-3 or TRBV12-4 with TRBJ2-4; D is perhaps TRBD1 (6 bases). Trimming left V 6 bases short and J 0 bases short, with 12 bases between. The CDR3 loop spans 15 amino acids. The CDR3 DNA reads TGTGCCAGCAGCCACAGGGTTTTAGCCAAAAACATTCAGTACTTC. Amino acid sequence: CASSHRVLAKNIQYF.

The rearrangement joins TRBV6-2 or TRBV6-3 to TRBJ2-2; D gene uncertain. The CDR3 loop spans 14 amino acids. Germline loops: CDR1 MNHEY, CDR2 SVGEGT. Trimming removed 5 bases from V and 1 base from J, with 8 bases in between. CDR3 DNA sequence: TGTGCCAGCAGTCCCTACAGGAACACCGGGGAGCTGTTTTTT. Translating it yields CASSPYRNTGELFF.

Ten or more counts support this clonotype. This sequence joins TRBV19 and TRBJ2-7, with D possibly being TRBD1 (7 bases). Trimming took 9 bases from V and 3 from J, leaving 21 bases between them. The CDR3 extends over 15 amino acids. Germline V gives CDR1 LNHDA, CDR2 SQIVND (reference sequence). The CDR3 loop is CASSEGAQDFYEQYF. The CDR3, as DNA: TGTGCCAGCTCGGAGGGGGCCCAAGATTTCTACGAGCAGTACTTC.

This clonotype was seen more than once but under ten times. The gene calls are TRBV5-6 and TRBJ1-2, with D possibly matching TRBD1 (6 bases). The CDR3 is made up of 14 amino acids. The germline CDR1 and CDR2 sequences are SGHDT and YYEEEE. The V end was cut by 0 bases, the J end by 5 bases, with 11 bases between. The DNA of the CDR3 is TGTGCCAGCAGCTTGGAGGGGGGAACGTATGGCTACACCTTC. Amino acids: CASSLEGGTYGYTF.

This chain joins TRBV11-2 and TRBJ2-1; TRBD2 matches 11 bases. This CDR3 has 18 amino acids. J lost 4 bases, V lost 6 bases, and 14 bases had no gene match. CDR1 and CDR2 from the germline V gene are SGHAT and FQNNGV. For the CDR3, the DNA is TGTGCCAGCAGTCGATTGGCCCTAGCGGGAGGCAGGTACAATGAGCAGTTCTTC. Protein: CASSRLALAGGRYNEQFF.

This clonotype was seen repeatedly, ten times or more. The CDR3 coding sequence is TGTGCCAGCAGCTCAGGGTCCAGACACACCGGGGAGCTGTTTTTT. Amino acid sequence: CASSSGSRHTGELFF. The chain combines TRBV5-6 with TRBJ2-2; D might be TRBD1 (5 bases). Trimming cost V 3 bases and J 3 bases, with 12 bases left between them. The CDR3 has 15 residues. Germline-derived CDR1 and CDR2 are SGHDT and YYEEEE.

The chain links TRBV11-2 to TRBJ1-1; 10 bases line up with TRBD1. The CDR3 has 18 amino acids. Trimming removed 2 bases from V and 12 bases from J; junction bases left unmatched: 21. Looked up from germline, CDR1 is SGHAT and CDR2 is FQNNGV. The CDR3 DNA follows: TGTGCCAGCAGCTTACTTTCGTCCTTCGTGGGACAGGGGTTAGAAACTTTCTTT. Translating it yields CASSLLSSFVGQGLETFF.

This clonotype was detected many times. This sequence joins TRBV5-1 and TRBJ1-3, with TRBD1 matching over 7 bases. The CDR3 covers 15 residues. Germline CDR1 is SGHRS and CDR2 is YFSETQ. Losses at the gene ends were 0 bases for V and 1 base for J; bases not matched to a gene: 1. The CDR3: CASSLEQGSGNTIYF. In nucleotides, the CDR3 is TGCGCCAGCAGCTTGGAACAGGGGTCTGGAAACACCATATATTTT.

The chain has TRBV11-2 and TRBJ2-7; D is unclear. The CDR3 is 14 residues long. Trimming shortened V by 1 base and J by 2 bases, and 9 bases separated the two germline ends. The germline V gene has CDR1 SGHAT and CDR2 FQNNGV. The CDR3 DNA reads as TGTGCCAGCAGCTTAGGCCCCAGCCCCTACGAGCAGTACTTC. Its protein product is CASSLGPSPYEQYF.

The V gene is TRBV5-5, the J gene TRBJ2-2; 8 positions agree with TRBD1. In germline, CDR1 is SGHKS, CDR2 YYEKEE (reference sequence). Trimming at V came to 2 bases and at J to 5 bases, leaving 5 bases not matched to a gene. The CDR3 spans 15 residues. This CDR3 is CASSFQGAGTGELFF. The CDR3 region has the DNA TGTGCCAGCAGCTTCCAGGGGGCTGGGACCGGGGAGCTGTTTTTT.

The rearrangement joins TRBV6-2 or TRBV6-3 to TRBJ2-7; 7 bases are a match to TRBD1. The CDR3 is 14 amino acids. Germline CDR1 MNHEY, CDR2 SVGEGT. The trim removed 2 bases at V and 6 bases at J, leaving 7 bases unmatched. The CDR3 DNA follows: TGTGCCAGCAGTTACATACTTGGGACAGTCGAGCAGTACTTC. Translated, it gives CASSYILGTVEQYF.

This clonotype was picked up many times. The chain has TRBV12-3 or TRBV12-4 and TRBJ1-1; D remains unclear. This CDR3 is 18 amino acids long. With 0 bases removed from V and 1 base from J, the gap between germline ends came to 18 bases. The CDR3 region has the DNA TGTGCCAGCAGTTTAGCGAGGAAACCGGTCTTGGGGAACACTGAAGCTTTCTTT. Protein product: CASSLARKPVLGNTEAFF.

This clonotype was recorded a few times. The chain is built from TRBV5-1 and TRBJ2-1; no clear D. Germline-derived CDR1 and CDR2 are SGHRS and YFSETQ. The CDR3 is made up of 13 amino acids. V lost 0 bases and J lost 8, with 9 bases in between. CDR3 residues: CASSLVGADEQFF. The CDR3 bases are TGCGCCAGCAGCTTGGTAGGAGCTGATGAGCAGTTCTTC.

The V call is TRBV4-3, the J call TRBJ2-5, with 9 bases that match TRBD2. The CDR3 spans 17 residues. V trimming: 0 bases; J trimming: 0 bases; junction bases outside the gene matches: 5. The V gene's germline CDR1 is LGHNA and CDR2 YSLEER. The CDR3 loop is CASSQEVTSGHQETQYF. In nucleotides, the CDR3 is TGCGCCAGCAGCCAAGAGGTGACTAGCGGACACCAAGAGACCCAGTACTTC.

This chain joins TRBV6-1 and TRBJ2-7; D gene unclear. The CDR3 covers 15 residues. V lost 5 bases, J lost 0 bases, and 14 bases lay in between. Germline V lookup: CDR1 MNHNS, CDR2 SASEGT. The CDR3 bases are TGTGCCAGCAGTCGCGCCTGGCAGAGCTCCTACGAGCAGTACTTC. Translating it yields CASSRAWQSSYEQYF.

This clonotype has at least ten counts. This chain joins TRBV12-3 or TRBV12-4 and TRBJ2-7, with 10 bases that match TRBD2. This CDR3 comprises 14 residues. After removal of 7 bases from V and 0 bases from J, the junction contained 3 bases not matched to a gene. The CDR3 loop is CASTVAGGSYEQYF. CDR3 nucleotides: TGTGCCAGCACTGTAGCGGGGGGCTCCTACGAGCAGTACTTC.

The rearrangement joins TRBV11-2 to TRBJ2-1, with D perhaps matching TRBD2 (5 bases). The CDR3 is made up of 16 amino acids. Germline CDR1 reads SGHAT; CDR2 reads FQNNGV. Trimming took off 0 bases at V and 7 bases at J, with 16 bases between the two ends. The CDR3 reads CASSLDRGSIGNEQFF. For the CDR3, the DNA is TGTGCCAGCAGCTTAGATCGGGGTAGCATCGGGAATGAGCAGTTCTTC.

The chain carries TRBV10-3 and TRBJ2-1, with 14 bases aligning to TRBD2. J gave up 15 bases and V 4 bases, and 11 bases lay outside the gene matches. CDR3 size: 15 residues. CDR1 ENHRY and CDR2 SYGVKD come from the germline V gene. The CDR3 reads CAISAGTSGSSRAFF. CDR3 bases: TGTGCCATCAGTGCCGGGACTAGCGGGAGCTCACGCGCGTTCTTC.

Ten or more counts support this clonotype. This chain links TRBV12-3 or TRBV12-4 with TRBJ1-3; maybe TRBD1 (6 bases). Trimming took off 4 bases at V and 2 bases at J, with 9 bases between the two ends. The CDR3 contains 14 residues. This chain's CDR3 is CASSSPGAGNTIYF. The CDR3 region has the DNA TGTGCCAGCAGTTCCCCAGGGGCTGGAAACACCATATATTTT.

This clonotype was counted between two and nine times. The chain links TRBV5-6 to TRBJ2-4, with 9 positions matching TRBD1. The CDR3 length is 16 residues. Looked up from germline, CDR1 is SGHDT and CDR2 is YYEEEE. J lost 9 bases, V lost 4 bases, and 14 bases had no gene match. The CDR3 DNA reads as TGTGCCAGCAGCCTGGGACAGGGTAATGGATGGGGCATTCAGTACTTC. Residues: CASSLGQGNGWGIQYF. Supplemented by reference TRBV5-6 and TRBJ2-4, the full variable domain reads DAGVTQSPTHLIKTRGQQVTLRCSPKSGHDTVSWYQQALGQGPQFIFQYYEEEERQRGNFPDRFSGHQFPNYSSELNVNALLLGDSALYLCASSLGQGNGWGIQYFGAGTRLSVL.

The chain is built from TRBV6-5 and TRBJ1-3; D possibly corresponds to TRBD1 (5 bases). CDR1 and CDR2 from the germline V gene are MNHEY and SVGAGI. V was trimmed by 4 bases and J by 0 bases, leaving 16 bases between them. The length of the CDR3 is 17 residues. The CDR3 DNA reads as TGTGCCAGCAGTTCCCCGGGACGGCTTTACTCTGGAAACACCATATATTTT. Translating gives CASSSPGRLYSGNTIYF.

In its sample, this clonotype was seen a few times. This sequence joins TRBV4-1 and TRBJ2-3, with D unresolved. This CDR3 has 12 amino acids. Germline V gene sequence: CDR1 MGHRA, CDR2 YSYEKL. V shed 1 base and J shed 5 bases, with 4 bases lying between them. CDR3 sequence reads: CASSQGGDTQYF. CDR3 DNA: TGCGCCAGCAGCCAAGGCGGAGATACGCAGTATTTT.

This clonotype was counted a few times. J is TRBJ1-1 and V is TRBV20-1, with 7 bases that match TRBD1. Germline-derived CDR1 and CDR2 are DFQATT and SNEGSKA (reference sequence). Germline trimming cut 5 bases from V and 8 bases from J; bases unmatched to any gene: 5. There are 11 residues in the CDR3. The CDR3 DNA is TGCAGTGCTCGGAGGACAGGAGAAGCTTTCTTT. It specifies CSARRTGEAFF.